This TCR beta chain was found in a study of T cell clonality in common variable immunodeficiency. This clone was counted many times. Its antigen is unknown. Read sequence stops 3 residues before the CDR3 end, and the germline J gene provides the missing end. Equal genomic DNA amounts from CVID and control samples were sequenced. Method: immunoSEQ multiplex PCR; TCRdb's copy keeps in-frame clones and lacks some. Altogether under 40,000 clones were found in the sample, and no singletons occur. Diagnosis required reduced IgG, IgA and/or IgM with specific antibody deficiency. The CVID group had around 15 females and some 30 males, mean age roughly 40. Study-level points and caveats: Common variable immunodeficiency TCR beta sequences reportedly had fewer deletions and N-nucleotide insertions.

Deletions cut 5 bases from V and 5 bases from J, with 18 bases between. In germline, CDR1 is SGHVS, CDR2 FQNEAQ. The CDR3 extends over 15 amino acids. The sequencing sample was made of peripheral blood mononuclear cells. The source of this sequence is a human donor with common variable immunodeficiency. This chain connects TRBV7-8 to TRBJ2-5; maybe TRBD1 (6 bases). CDR3 DNA (partial): TGTGCCAGCAGCCCACGTGCAGGGGCCCTGGAGACC. Translation gives CASSPRAGALET. The whole CDR3 protein is CASSPRAGALETQYF.